This T cell receptor beta chain stems from a study of CXCR3-negative and CXCR3-positive naive CD8 T cells. Study outcomes and limitations: In CXCR3-positive naive cells, the TRB CDR3s were more hydrophobic than in CXCR3-negative naive cells. Naive CXCR3-positive and CXCR3-negative cells shared similar TRBV-TRBJ usage, unlike memory cells.

Of note for this clonotype: Its antigen is unknown.

Germline CDR1 and CDR2: SGHTA and FQGNSA. The CDR3 loop spans 12 amino acids. The method, 5' RACE with UMI labels, was used to prepare the TRB cDNA libraries. TCRdb reprocessed the 5' RACE reads and stores each CDR3 protein as one record, lacking DNA. The listing records tens of thousands of distinct CDR3 sequences. This clonotype was sampled from a human donor in good health. Some clones in this sample may be carry-over from other donors' samples. The chain is built from TRBV7-2 and TRBJ2-7. Sequenced: naive CXCR3- CD8+ T cells from blood. Indicated subset: CD45RO-CCR7+CD27+CD95- naive CD8+ T cells lacking CXCR3 (TNR3-). CDR3: CASSLWRDEQYF.